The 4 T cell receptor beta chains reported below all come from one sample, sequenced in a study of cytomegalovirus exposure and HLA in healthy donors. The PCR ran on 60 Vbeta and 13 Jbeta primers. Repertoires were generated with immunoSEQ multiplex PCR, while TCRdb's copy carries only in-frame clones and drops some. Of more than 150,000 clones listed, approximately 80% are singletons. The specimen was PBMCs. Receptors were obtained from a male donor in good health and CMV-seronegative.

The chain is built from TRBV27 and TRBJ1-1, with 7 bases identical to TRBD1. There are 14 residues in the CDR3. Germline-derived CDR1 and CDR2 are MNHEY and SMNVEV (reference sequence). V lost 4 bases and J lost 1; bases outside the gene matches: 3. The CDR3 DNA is TGTGCCAGCAGTTCAAGGACAGGGAACACTGAAGCTTTCTTT. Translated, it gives CASSSRTGNTEAFF.

Written as DNA, the CDR3 is TGTGCCAGCAGCTTACGGATAGGGGCAGATACGCAGTATTTT. Translated: CASSLRIGADTQYF. The chain has TRBV11-2 and TRBJ2-3; weak D call: TRBD1 (5 bases). CDR3 length: 14 residues. From germline, CDR1 is SGHAT and CDR2 FQNNGV. Deletions cut 2 bases from V and 4 bases from J, with 10 bases between.

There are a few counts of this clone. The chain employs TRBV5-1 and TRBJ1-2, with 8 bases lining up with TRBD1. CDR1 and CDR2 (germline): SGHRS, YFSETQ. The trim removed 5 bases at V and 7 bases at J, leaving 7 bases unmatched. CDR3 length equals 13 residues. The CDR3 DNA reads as TGCGCCAGCAGTTTTGACAGGGGAGGTGGCTACACCTTC. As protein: CASSFDRGGGYTF. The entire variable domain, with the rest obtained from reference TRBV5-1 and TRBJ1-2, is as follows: KAGVTQTPRYLIKTRGQQVTLSCSPISGHRSVSWYQQTPGQGLQFLFEYFSETQRNKGNFPGRFSGRQFSNSRSEMNVSTLELGDSALYLCASSFDRGGGYTFGSGTRLTVV.

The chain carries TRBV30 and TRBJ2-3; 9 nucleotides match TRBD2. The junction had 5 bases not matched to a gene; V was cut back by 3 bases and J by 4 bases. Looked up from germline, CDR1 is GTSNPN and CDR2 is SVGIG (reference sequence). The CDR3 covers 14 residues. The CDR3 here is CAWSVSGSSDTQYF. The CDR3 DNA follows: TGTGCCTGGAGCGTTAGCGGGAGTTCAGATACGCAGTATTTT.